This T cell receptor beta chain was sequenced in a study of human T cells and chemical hapten exposure. For the study at large: While the approximately 22-week study was under way, patients received diphenylcyclopropenone on the scalp every week.

This sample's time point: patch test 1, 2 weeks after DPC sensitization. Treatment: therapeutic diphenylcyclopropenone sensitization with weekly scalp DPC. Per the germline V gene, CDR1 is MNHNS and CDR2 is SASEGT. This CDR3 has 14 amino acids. Trimming cost V 7 bases and J 8 bases; bases outside gene matches: 8. This clonotype was seen only a few times. Original processing notes: Between about 23,224 and 700,000 TCRs appeared in each sample, and the median stood at 95,638. MiXCR, run by TCRdb on the RACE reads, gives a single entry per CDR3 protein. V and J calls and clone size were set by TCRdb, not the authors. The sample lists approximately 90,000 distinct CDR3 sequences, 9.5% to 15% occurring once.

The rearrangement links TRBV6-1 to TRBJ1-6, with 7 nucleotides matching TRBD1. The TCR originated in a woman aged 35 to 49 with alopecia areata. Some clones in this sample may be carry-over from other donors' samples. Sequencing was performed on whole blood, taken in connection with sensitization to the hapten diphenylcyclopropenone (DPC). DNA of the CDR3: TGTGCCAGCAACCTGACAGGGCGGGATTCACCCCTCCACTTT. It encodes CASNLTGRDSPLHF.